The rows below give T cell receptor beta chains drawn from one sample of a study of cytomegalovirus exposure and HLA in healthy donors. Some clones are missing from TCRdb's copy, which holds only in-frame ones; the method was immunoSEQ multiplex PCR. The sample lists nearly 70,000 clones; under 85% were seen once. Material for sequencing was PBMCs. The source of these receptors is a woman aged 55-75 years in good health and CMV-seropositive. Both conserved end residues are part of each CDR3. D genes are given only for firm matches. A row's size may be missing; if present it is once, few, many or a size class.

size	V	J	D	DNA	CDR3
-	TRBV5-4	TRBJ2-1	-	TGTGCCAGCTCCATCGGAGGGGCTGACAATGAGCAGTTCTTC	CASSIGGADNEQFF
few	TRBV10-2	TRBJ1-4	TRBD1	TGCGCCAGCAGACTGACAGGGGTCGGTGAAAAACTGTTTTTT	CASRLTGVGEKLFF
few	TRBV7-8	TRBJ1-3	TRBD1	TGTGCCAGCAGCTTAGTAGGGACAGATGGAAACACCATATATTTT	CASSLVGTDGNTIYF
-	TRBV18	TRBJ2-3	TRBD2	TGTGCCAGCTCACCCGGACTAGCGGGAGTCCATACGCAGTATTTT	CASSPGLAGVHTQYF
-	TRBV7-9	TRBJ2-5	-	TGTGCCAGCAGCTTAAGTCAAGCAGGGGGGGAGACCCAGTACTTC	CASSLSQAGGETQYF
-	TRBV5-6	TRBJ1-4	-	TGCGCCAGCAGCTTGGTACAGAATGAAAAACTGTTTTTT	CASSLVQNEKLFF
many	TRBV12-2	TRBJ2-7	-	TGTGCAAGTCGCTTTCGAGTGCCCGCCTACGAGCAGTACTTC	CASRFRVPAYEQYF
-	TRBV10-1	TRBJ1-1	-	TGCGCCAGCAGTGAACCGGGGAAAGAGAAAACTGAAGCTTTCTTT	CASSEPGKEKTEAFF
-	TRBV6-4	TRBJ2-5	-	TGTGCCAGCAGTCCCTCTACGGGGGGCCTGGAGACCCAGTACTTC	CASSPSTGGLETQYF
-	TRBV7-8	TRBJ1-2	-	TGTGCCAGCAGCGCGAGTCAGGGCCGGGGCTACACCTTC	CASSASQGRGYTF
-	TRBV6-5	TRBJ2-7	-	TGTGCCAGCTGGGGGCAGGGCTACGAGCAGTACTTC	CASWGQGYEQYF
-	TRBV5-5	TRBJ1-2	-	TGTGCCAGCAGCTTGGGTCACAGGGCGACCTATGGCTACACCTTC	CASSLGHRATYGYTF
-	TRBV6-6	TRBJ1-5	TRBD1	TGTGCCAGCAGCCCCGGGACAGGGCCTAATCAGCCCCAGCATTTT	CASSPGTGPNQPQHF
-	TRBV7-9	TRBJ1-6	TRBD1	TGTGCCAGCAGTAAGGGACAGGGGATGGATTCACCCCTCCACTTT	CASSKGQGMDSPLHF
few	TRBV6-5	TRBJ2-2	TRBD2	TGTGCCAGCAGTTACGGGAGCGGGAGTAACGGGGAGCTGTTTTTT	CASSYGSGSNGELFF
-	TRBV19	TRBJ2-3	TRBD2	TGTGCCAGTAGTATGATAGCTAGCGGGATAGATACGCAGTATTTT	CASSMIASGIDTQYF
-	TRBV2	TRBJ1-1	TRBD1	TGTGCCAGCAGTTCACAGGGGGGAAACACTGAAGCTTTCTTT	CASSSQGGNTEAFF
-	TRBV18	TRBJ2-1	TRBD2	TGTGCCAGCTCGCGGTCTAGCGGGAGATTCTATGAGCAGTTCTTC	CASSRSSGRFYEQFF
-	TRBV6-1	TRBJ2-7	TRBD2	TGTGCCAGCAGTGACCCCGCGGGAGGGCACTTTTACTCCTACGAGCAGTACTTC	CASSDPAGGHFYSYEQYF
few	TRBV5-1	TRBJ2-3	TRBD2	TGCGCCAGCAGCGGAGGGGACTATTTTCCAGATACGCAGTATTTT	CASSGGDYFPDTQYF
-	TRBV19	TRBJ2-1	TRBD2	TGTGCCAGTAGTATAATCCCCCGGAGCGGGAGGGGGGATGAGCAGTTCTTC	CASSIIPRSGRGDEQFF
-	TRBV4-1	TRBJ2-3	TRBD2	TGCGCCAGCAGCGAACTAGCGGGGGGCACAGATACGCAGTATTTT	CASSELAGGTDTQYF